Listed below are T cell receptor beta chains from one sample, sequenced in a study of T cell responses to AZD1222 COVID-19 vaccine. Data came from immunoSEQ multiplex PCR; TCRdb stores just in-frame clones and leaves some out. Of 65,000 to 75,000 clones listed, less than 90% were seen once; the top ten hold 21%. Sequenced material: peripheral blood, taken on day 0 of AZD1222 vaccination. The receptors stem from an adult in good health. CDR3s include the opening cysteine and the closing phenylalanine or tryptophan. Fields, in order: J gene, clone size, V gene, D gene, CDR3 protein, CDR3 DNA. The D gene is left open where the match is weak. For some rows the clone size is stated as once, few or many, or as a class when expanded; others skip it.

TRBJ1-1 | - | TRBV5-1 | - | CASSPRTENTEAFF | TGCGCCAGCAGCCCAAGGACGGAGAACACTGAAGCTTTCTTT
TRBJ2-1 | - | TRBV6-2/TRBV6-3 | TRBD2 | CASSGMGLAATNEQFF | TGTGCCAGCAGTGGAATGGGACTAGCGGCCACTAATGAGCAGTTCTTC
TRBJ2-1 | once | TRBV18 | - | CASSPPYRDNPYNEQFF | TGTGCCAGCTCACCTCCATACCGGGACAACCCCTACAATGAGCAGTTCTTC
TRBJ2-7 | - | TRBV27 | - | CASRPTGPYEQYF | TGTGCCAGCAGACCGACAGGACCCTACGAGCAGTACTTC
TRBJ2-1 | few | TRBV5-4 | TRBD2 | CASSLKRELHNEQFF | TGTGCCAGCAGCTTGAAGCGGGAGCTTCACAATGAGCAGTTCTTC
TRBJ2-1 | - | TRBV7-9 | TRBD2 | CASSGSGESEQFF | TGTGCCAGCAGCGGAAGCGGGGAGAGCGAGCAGTTCTTC
TRBJ2-2 | - | TRBV11-2 | - | CASRAPLENTGELFF | TGTGCCAGCAGAGCTCCACTAGAGAACACCGGGGAGCTGTTTTTT
TRBJ2-3 | - | TRBV11-3 | - | CASSLRDGGVEDTQYF | TGTGCCAGCAGCTTACGAGATGGGGGCGTTGAAGATACGCAGTATTTT
TRBJ1-5 | - | TRBV9 | - | CASSVGVTVNQPQHF | TGTGCCAGCAGCGTAGGGGTGACAGTCAATCAGCCCCAGCATTTT
TRBJ1-1 | - | TRBV7-9 | TRBD1 | CASSSRQGPNTEAFF | TGTGCCAGCAGCTCCCGACAGGGGCCGAACACTGAAGCTTTCTTT
TRBJ2-5 | - | TRBV7-9 | TRBD2 | CASSPSGGGRLKTQYF | TGTGCCAGCAGCCCATCCGGGGGGGGCCGTCTGAAGACCCAGTACTTC
TRBJ1-6 | - | TRBV6-5 | - | CASSYVGTNSPLHF | TGTGCCAGCAGTTACGTGGGGACGAATTCACCCCTCCACTTT
TRBJ1-5 | once | TRBV19 | TRBD1 | CASSSLEQGAWQPQHF | TGTGCCAGTAGCTCGCTCGAACAGGGGGCCTGGCAGCCCCAGCATTTT
TRBJ1-5 | - | TRBV6-1 | - | CASSEDPSGNQPQHF | TGTGCCAGCAGTGAAGATCCGTCCGGTAATCAGCCCCAGCATTTT
TRBJ1-5 | - | TRBV28 | TRBD1 | CASRATGQRNQPQHF | TGTGCCAGCAGAGCCACGGGACAGCGAAATCAGCCCCAGCATTTT
TRBJ2-5 | - | TRBV3-1/TRBV3-2 | - | CASSQDRRTQYF | TGTGCCAGCAGCCAAGATCGGAGGACCCAGTACTTC
TRBJ1-5 | - | TRBV28 | - | CASSFGRRAGHQPQHF | TGTGCCAGCAGTTTTGGTCGCAGGGCCGGGCATCAGCCCCAGCATTTT
TRBJ1-2 | - | TRBV24-1 | - | CATSDPPRAYGYTF | TGTGCCACCAGTGATCCCCCCAGGGCCTATGGCTACACCTTC
TRBJ1-1 | - | TRBV24-1 | - | CATSLSGLNTEAFF | TGTGCCACCAGTTTGTCAGGCTTGAACACTGAAGCTTTCTTT
TRBJ1-6 | - | TRBV3-1/TRBV3-2 | TRBD1 | CASQPGGRSPLHF | TGTGCCAGCCAACCAGGGGGTCGTTCACCCCTCCACTTT
TRBJ1-1 | - | TRBV18 | TRBD1 | CASSRQGNTEAFF | TGTGCCAGCTCACGACAGGGGAACACTGAAGCTTTCTTT
TRBJ1-1 | - | TRBV7-6 | - | CASSFVGAPRTEAFF | TGTGCCAGCAGCTTCGTGGGGGCGCCGAGGACTGAAGCTTTCTTT
TRBJ2-7 | - | TRBV6-1 | TRBD2 | CASSEGGTSVYF | TGTGCCAGCAGTGAAGGGGGAACTAGCGTGTACTTC
TRBJ1-2 | - | TRBV5-5 | TRBD1 | CASSSGTGAGGYTF | TGTGCCAGCAGCTCGGGGACAGGGGCGGGAGGCTACACCTTC
TRBJ2-7 | - | TRBV18 | TRBD2 | CARTGLSGRGLNEQYF | TGTGCCAGAACGGGGCTTAGCGGGAGGGGTCTGAACGAGCAGTACTTC
TRBJ1-2 | once | TRBV27 | - | CASSGRAGEGYTF | TGTGCCAGCAGTGGGAGGGCAGGGGAGGGCTACACCTTC
TRBJ1-1 | - | TRBV6-4 | TRBD1 | CASIRDRVYENTEAFF | TGTGCCAGCATCCGGGACAGGGTATATGAGAACACTGAAGCTTTCTTT
TRBJ1-1 | - | TRBV2 | - | CASRISGRLNTEAFF | TGTGCCAGCAGAATATCAGGGCGACTGAACACTGAAGCTTTCTTT
TRBJ1-2 | - | TRBV18 | - | CASSPSGLSLGGYTF | TGTGCCAGCTCACCATCGGGTCTATCCCTGGGTGGCTACACCTTC
TRBJ1-2 | few | TRBV19 | - | CASSIRSGYTF | TGTGCCAGTAGTATAAGGAGTGGCTACACCTTC
TRBJ1-2 | - | TRBV9 | TRBD1 | CASTEQGNYGYTF | TGTGCCAGCACCGAACAGGGGAACTATGGCTACACCTTC
TRBJ2-5 | - | TRBV7-9 | TRBD2 | CASSPLAGGQETQYF | TGTGCCAGCAGCCCCCTAGCGGGGGGGCAAGAGACCCAGTACTTC
TRBJ2-5 | - | TRBV19 | - | CASSTFKETQYF | TGTGCCAGTAGTACCTTCAAAGAGACCCAGTACTTC
TRBJ1-6 | - | TRBV30 | - | CAWARYGNSPLHF | TGTGCCTGGGCGAGGTATGGTAATTCACCCCTCCACTTT
TRBJ1-1 | - | TRBV12-3/TRBV12-4 | - | CASSSAEGLAFF | TGTGCCAGCAGCTCCGCGGAGGGCCTCGCTTTCTTT
TRBJ2-5 | - | TRBV19 | TRBD1 | CASSLGTGNYGETQYF | TGTGCCAGTAGTCTAGGGACAGGGAATTACGGGGAGACCCAGTACTTC
TRBJ1-2 | - | TRBV7-8 | - | CASSLGYSSGRYTF | TGTGCCAGCAGCTTAGGGTATAGTTCAGGACGCTACACCTTC
TRBJ2-7 | - | TRBV5-4 | - | CASRIANSYEQYF | TGTGCCAGCAGGATAGCGAACTCCTACGAGCAGTACTTC
TRBJ1-6 | - | TRBV7-9 | TRBD1 | CASSPGTAEKSPLHF | TGTGCCAGCAGCCCGGGGACAGCCGAAAAGTCACCCCTCCACTTT
TRBJ2-1 | - | TRBV19 | TRBD2 | CASSPSSGRARNEQFF | TGTGCCAGTAGTCCCTCCAGCGGGAGGGCCCGCAATGAGCAGTTCTTC
TRBJ2-7 | - | TRBV9 | - | CASRGQNDGEQYF | TGTGCCAGCAGGGGCCAGAACGACGGCGAGCAGTACTTC
TRBJ1-4 | few | TRBV28 | - | CASSRQNEKLFF | TGTGCCAGCAGTCGACAGAATGAAAAACTGTTTTTT
TRBJ1-1 | - | TRBV4-2 | - | CASSQEAGSDLNTEAFF | TGTGCCAGCAGCCAAGAAGCCGGTTCCGATTTGAACACTGAAGCTTTCTTT
TRBJ1-2 | - | TRBV29-1 | TRBD1 | CSVDWGQHKFNYGYTF | TGCAGCGTGGACTGGGGACAGCACAAGTTCAACTATGGCTACACCTTC
TRBJ2-1 | - | TRBV7-6 | - | CASSLKDPLSSYNEQFF | TGTGCCAGCAGCTTAAAAGACCCCTTGAGCTCCTACAATGAGCAGTTCTTC